Described below is a single TCR beta chain sequence and its context. Its antigen remains unknown. Per germline, CDR1 MNHEY and CDR2 SMNVEV (reference sequence). V trimming: 1 base; J trimming: 2 bases; junction bases outside the gene matches: 6. The CDR3 is 18 amino acids. This sample is part of a study of cytomegalovirus exposure and HLA in healthy donors. Study-wide results and limits: More clonal expansion characterized HLA-associated TCR beta chains than equally common others in a later analysis. Segments of the TCR beta V type were, in most cases, productive about 87% or about 30% of the time in an earlier analysis. Researchers counted roughly 150 TCR beta chains as cytomegalovirus-associated. The majority of CMV-associated TCR beta chains were reported as apparently HLA-restricted in a later analysis.

The PCR employed 60 Vbeta primers together with 13 Jbeta primers. The assay was immunoSEQ multiplex PCR, and TCRdb's table has in-frame clones only and misses some. The data contain 200,000 or so clones, roughly 77% of them singletons. The origin of this receptor is a male donor in good health and CMV-seropositive. The chain couples TRBV27 to TRBJ1-4; 11 bases match TRBD1. The sequencing input was PBMCs. The CDR3 sequence: CASSLLGQGVFTNEKLFF. DNA for the CDR3: TGTGCCAGCAGTTTATTGGGACAGGGGGTATTTACTAATGAAAAACTGTTTTTT.